A single sample is the source of the 19 T cell receptor beta chains below, sequenced in a study of T cell repertoires in cytomegalovirus infection. One entry per CDR3 protein results from TCRdb running MiXCR on the reads. The sample consists of roughly 700,000 distinct CDR3 sequences, around 35% of them appearing once. The antigens of these receptors remain unknown. The input for sequencing was cultured PBMCs, taken from culture after CMV antigen stimulation. The receptors derive from a human donor in good health (CMV status not recorded). Some clones in this sample may be carry-over from other donors' samples.

This clonotype has ten or more counts. V and J are TRBV6-1 and TRBJ2-5; D unresolved. Germline assignment: CDR1 MNHNS and CDR2 SASEGT. The CDR3 covers 11 residues. V was cut by 6 bases and J by 2 bases, with 4 bases left in between. The CDR3 loop reads CASRLQETQYF. The CDR3 DNA is TGTGCCAGCAGACTACAAGAGACCCAGTACTTC.

J is TRBJ1-4 and V is TRBV28; tentative D call: TRBD1 (5 bases). The CDR3 length is 13 residues. The ends were cut back, 2 bases at V and 8 bases at J, with 9 bases in the middle. CDR1 is MDHEN and CDR2 is SYDVKM in the germline V gene. The CDR3 DNA reads TGTGCCAGCAGTTTACTGTGGGGCGAAAAACTGTTTTTT. It yields the protein CASSLLWGEKLFF.

This sequence joins TRBV20-1 and TRBJ2-1, with 15 bases aligning to TRBD2. Germline CDR1 is DFQATT and CDR2 is SNEGSKA (reference sequence). V trimming: 1 base; J trimming: 9 bases; junction bases outside the gene matches: 7. This CDR3 contains 16 residues. CDR3 nucleotides: TGCAGTGCTAGAGTTTGGACTAGCGGGAGGGCCGGTGAGCAGTTCTTC. It yields the protein CSARVWTSGRAGEQFF.

This clonotype was counted a few times. The rearrangement links TRBV7-2 to TRBJ2-1, with 9 bases lining up with TRBD2. The J segment lost 4 bases and the V segment lost 0 bases, leaving 13 bases of the junction unmatched. Germline assignment: CDR1 SGHTA and CDR2 FQGNSA. The CDR3 runs to 19 residues. As DNA, the CDR3 is TGTGCCAGCAGCTTAGCTAGGGGACGGAAGCGGGGGGTTTACAATGAGCAGTTCTTC. It encodes CASSLARGRKRGVYNEQFF.

This clonotype has more than one count but fewer than ten. This chain joins TRBV5-4 and TRBJ1-3, with 7 positions matching TRBD1. This CDR3 is 14 amino acids long. The junction had 1 base not matched to a gene; V was cut back by 4 bases and J by 0 bases. Germline-derived CDR1 and CDR2 are SGHNT and YYREEE (reference sequence). The CDR3 spells CASSGDSSGNTIYF. The CDR3 nucleotides read TGTGCCAGCAGCGGGGACAGCTCTGGAAACACCATATATTTT.

This chain joins TRBV12-5 and TRBJ1-2; D is uncertain. The germline CDR1 and CDR2 sequences are LGHNT and FRNRAP. The CDR3 loop spans 14 amino acids. Trimming cost V 0 bases and J 4 bases, with 9 bases left between them. The CDR3 DNA reads as TGTGCTAGTGGTTTGGTACCTGTTGCCTATGGCTACACCTTC. Encoded protein: CASGLVPVAYGYTF.

This chain joins TRBV7-9 and TRBJ1-2, with TRBD1 as a possible D gene (5 bases). This CDR3 has 14 residues. Germline loops: CDR1 SEHNR, CDR2 FQNEAQ (reference sequence). With 0 bases removed from V and 6 bases from J, the gap between germline ends came to 11 bases. The DNA for the CDR3 is TGTGCCAGCAGCTTAGCGGCAGGGAGGAATGGCTACACCTTC. Protein product: CASSLAAGRNGYTF.

In regard to this clonotype: A junction boundary mismatches the germline segment, possibly from a read error. V and J are TRBV6-5 and TRBJ1-3; maybe TRBD1 (5 bases). Germline CDR1 reads MNHEY; CDR2 reads SVGAGI. The CDR3 consists of 15 residues. CDR3 protein: CASSRGRSSGNTKYF. In nucleotides, the CDR3 is TGTGCCAGCAGCCGGGGACGATCCTCTGGAAACACCAAATATTTT.

The V and J genes are TRBV19 and TRBJ2-3, with TRBD1 identical over 7 bases. CDR3 size: 14 residues. Germline V gene sequence: CDR1 LNHDA, CDR2 SQIVND (reference sequence). V trimming: 6 bases; J trimming: 0 bases; junction bases outside the gene matches: 3. The CDR3 reads CASRSGQSTDTQYF. The CDR3, as DNA: TGTGCCAGTAGGTCGGGACAGAGCACAGATACGCAGTATTTT.

This clonotype was picked up a small number of times. The V gene is TRBV7-2, the J gene TRBJ2-6; no firm D call. CDR1 is SGHTA, CDR2 FQGNSA, per germline. V was cut by 1 base and J by 0 bases, with 7 bases left in between. The CDR3 is made up of 16 amino acids. The chain's CDR3 is CASSLVLPSGANVLTF. The DNA of the CDR3 is TGTGCCAGCAGCTTAGTCCTACCCTCTGGGGCCAACGTCCTGACTTTC.

The chain links TRBV28 to TRBJ2-3, with D possibly matching TRBD2 (5 bases). The CDR3 contains 16 residues. V was pared by 7 bases and J by 3 bases, with 20 bases between. Germline values: CDR1 MDHEN, CDR2 SYDVKM. CDR3 amino acids: CASTPRKGVVTDTQYF. CDR3 bases: TGTGCCAGCACCCCAAGGAAGGGAGTCGTGACAGATACGCAGTATTTT.

This clonotype was observed a handful of times. The chain uses TRBV7-9 and TRBJ2-3, with a possible D match to TRBD2 (6 bases). The germline V gene encodes CDR1 SEHNR and CDR2 FQNEAQ (reference sequence). The CDR3 runs to 19 residues. Trimming pared 5 bases from V and 1 base from J, leaving 25 bases between. The CDR3 is CASSPSRRGFNVGTDTQYF. DNA for the CDR3: TGTGCCAGCAGCCCCTCGCGGAGGGGATTTAACGTAGGCACAGATACGCAGTATTTT.

This clonotype appeared a few times. The V gene is TRBV6-6, the J gene TRBJ2-6; tentatively, D is TRBD1 (6 bases). V was trimmed by 2 bases and J by 1 base, leaving 9 bases between them. This CDR3 has 16 amino acids. The V gene's germline CDR1 is MNHNY and CDR2 SVGAGI (reference sequence). The CDR3 bases are TGTGCCAGCAGTTACGCCCAGGGGTCTGGGGCCAACGTCCTGACTTTC. This encodes CASSYAQGSGANVLTF.

This clonotype was observed a handful of times. The chain has TRBV7-2 and TRBJ1-2; maybe TRBD1 (6 bases). The CDR3 is made up of 13 amino acids. Germline V CDR1 and CDR2: SGHTA, FQGNSA. Trimming cost V 5 bases and J 8 bases, with 15 bases left between them. The CDR3 bases are TGTGCCAGCAGCGACCGGACAGTGGGAGGCTACACCTTC. It is translated as CASSDRTVGGYTF.

This clonotype was recorded many times. The rearrangement joins TRBV7-2 to TRBJ1-4, with TRBD1 matching 7 bases. Trimming at V came to 4 bases and at J to 7 bases, leaving 9 bases not matched to a gene. CDR3 length equals 15 residues. The V gene's germline CDR1 is SGHTA and CDR2 FQGNSA. The CDR3: CASSSWTGPPEKLFF. DNA for the CDR3: TGTGCCAGCAGCTCCTGGACAGGCCCCCCTGAAAAACTGTTTTTT.

This clonotype turned up a few times. V and J are TRBV12-3 or TRBV12-4 and TRBJ1-5, with D possibly matching TRBD1 (5 bases). The CDR3 length is 15 residues. The germline V and J ends were trimmed by 2 bases and 3 bases, with 11 bases remaining between them. CDR3 loop: CASSLTPGANQPQHF. CDR3 sequence (DNA): TGTGCCAGCAGTTTAACCCCTGGGGCCAATCAGCCCCAGCATTTT.

The gene calls are TRBV4-3 and TRBJ2-5; TRBD2 agrees at 13 bases. This CDR3 spans 16 amino acids. V lost 3 bases, J lost 2 bases, and 3 bases stayed unmatched. In germline, CDR1 is LGHNA, CDR2 YSLEER. The CDR3 here is CASSQGTSGEQETQYF. In DNA form, the CDR3 reads TGCGCCAGCAGCCAGGGGACTAGCGGGGAACAAGAGACCCAGTACTTC.

This clonotype was counted between two and nine times. The chain recombines TRBV7-2 with TRBJ2-7; 8 bases are a match to TRBD1. Germline trimming cut 6 bases from V and 0 bases from J; bases unmatched to any gene: 7. This CDR3 spans 15 amino acids. Germline CDR1 and CDR2: SGHTA and FQGNSA. The CDR3 DNA is TGTGCCAGCAGAAGCCTCGGGACAGGCTCCTACGAGCAGTACTTC. Its translation is CASRSLGTGSYEQYF. Using reference TRBV7-2 and TRBJ2-7 for the parts outside the CDR3, the full variable domain is GAGVSQSPSNKVTEKGKDVELRCDPISGHTALYWYRQSLGQGLEFLIYFQGNSAPDKSGLPSDRFSAERTGGSVSTLTIQRTQQEDSAVYLCASRSLGTGSYEQYFGPGTRLTVT.

The V and J genes are TRBV6-2 or TRBV6-3 and TRBJ2-6; no reliable D call. There are 15 residues in the CDR3. Trimming shortened V by 6 bases and J by 0 bases, and 9 bases separated the two germline ends. The germline gives CDR1 MNHEY, CDR2 SVGEGT. In nucleotides, the CDR3 is TGTGCCAGCAGACCAAAGGGCTCTGGGGCCAACGTCCTGACTTTC. Translated, it gives CASRPKGSGANVLTF.